This is a list of T cell receptor beta chains from one sample in a study of cytomegalovirus exposure and HLA in healthy donors. Assay: immunoSEQ multiplex PCR; the TCRdb copy retains only in-frame clones and omits some. Among approximately 150,000 clones listed, 65% to 70% were seen once. Sequencing used PBMCs. The receptors were sampled from a man aged 30 to 45 in good health and CMV-seropositive. Both conserved end residues are part of each CDR3. A D gene is named only where the DNA matches it firmly. Clone size is stated in some rows and not others, as once, few, many or a class when expanded.

j_call,v_call,d_call,clone_size,cdr3_nt,cdr3_aa
TRBJ1-1,TRBV27,.,.,TGTGCCAGCAGTTTATCAGGGTGGGAGACTGAAGCTTTCTTT,CASSLSGWETEAFF
TRBJ1-1,TRBV7-8,.,.,TGTGCCAGCAGCTTAGCGTCCTACAGGGTACAGTACACTGAAGCTTTCTTT,CASSLASYRVQYTEAFF
TRBJ1-1,TRBV28,.,.,TGTGCCAGTACCCCAGCGGGTTCGAACACTGAAGCTTTCTTT,CASTPAGSNTEAFF
TRBJ2-7,TRBV6-5,.,.,TGTGCCAGCAGTCTGTCGCGGGACGGATCCTACGAGCAGTACTTC,CASSLSRDGSYEQYF
TRBJ2-1,TRBV7-9,TRBD2,.,TGTGCCAGCAGCTTAACTAGCGGGAGTCGTAATGAGCAGTTCTTC,CASSLTSGSRNEQFF
TRBJ1-3,TRBV6-5,.,few,TGTGGTTCAGTGGGGGGGTCTGGAAACACCATATATTTT,CGSVGGSGNTIYF
TRBJ1-4,TRBV19,.,.,TGTGCCAGTAGATCGTCGGGGTTCCATGCGGATGAAAAACTGTTTTTT,CASRSSGFHADEKLFF
TRBJ2-3,TRBV20-1,.,.,TGCAGTGCCTCAGATACGCAGTATTTT,CSASDTQYF
TRBJ1-1,TRBV19,.,once,TGTGCCAGTAGTATAGGACCCGGAGGGACTGAAGCTTTCTTT,CASSIGPGGTEAFF
TRBJ1-2,TRBV10-1,.,.,TGCGCCAGCAGTGCAGAACAGGACAACAACTCGAGGAGATATGGCTACACCTTC,CASSAEQDNNSRRYGYTF
TRBJ2-6,TRBV11-3,TRBD1,.,TGTGCCAGCAGCCCAATTGCCGGGACAGGAATATTCTCTGGGGCCAACGTCCTGACTTTC,CASSPIAGTGIFSGANVLTF
TRBJ2-6,TRBV28,.,.,TGTGCCAGCAGGACCACAGGGACTGGGGCCAACGTCCTGACTTTC,CASRTTGTGANVLTF
TRBJ2-2,TRBV7-8,.,.,TGTGCCAGCAGCTTCTCAGGGGTGTGGGCCGGGGAGCTGTTTTTT,CASSFSGVWAGELFF
TRBJ1-2,TRBV18,.,few,TGTGCCAGCCGCACACCGGTCACAGATAACTATGGCTACACCTTC,CASRTPVTDNYGYTF
TRBJ2-3,TRBV27,TRBD2,.,TGTGCCAGCAGTTTCTGGCGGGAGTTAAGTGCAGATACGCAGTATTTT,CASSFWRELSADTQYF
TRBJ2-3,TRBV29-1,TRBD2,.,TGCAGCGTTGATCCTTTCGGAGCGGGAGGTAGCCCAGATACGCAGTATTTT,CSVDPFGAGGSPDTQYF
TRBJ2-5,TRBV18,TRBD1,.,TGTGCCAGCTCACCACAGGACAGGGGGCCACCGGAGACCCAGTACTTC,CASSPQDRGPPETQYF
TRBJ1-2,TRBV6-5,TRBD1,.,TGTGCCAGCAGTTACTCGGGACAGGGGGCGCGTGGCTACACCTTC,CASSYSGQGARGYTF
TRBJ2-7,TRBV19,.,.,TGTGCCAGTAGTGGAGGGAACTACGAGCAGTACTTC,CASSGGNYEQYF
TRBJ1-1,TRBV5-1,.,once,TGCGCCAGCAGCTTGGCTTTGGGCCGAGCACCGAACACTGAAGCTTTCTTT,CASSLALGRAPNTEAFF
TRBJ2-1,TRBV5-1,TRBD1,.,TGCGCCAGCAGCTGGGGACAGGGCACCAATGAGCAGTTCTTC,CASSWGQGTNEQFF
TRBJ1-5,TRBV6-6,.,.,TGTGCCAGCAGTTACGACACACAGGGTTATCAGCCCCAGCATTTT,CASSYDTQGYQPQHF
TRBJ1-6,TRBV4-1,TRBD1,.,TGCGCCAGCCGCTCCCCGGGACAGGGGAATTCACCCCTCCACTTT,CASRSPGQGNSPLHF
TRBJ1-1,TRBV18,.,.,TGTGCCAGCTCACCATCGGAGGCGGGGTTCGGCGAGGCTTTCTTT,CASSPSEAGFGEAFF
TRBJ2-7,TRBV7-8,TRBD1,.,TGTGCCAGCAGCCCAAGAGTCGACAGGGTGTTCAACGAGCAGTACTTC,CASSPRVDRVFNEQYF
TRBJ2-7,TRBV6-5,TRBD2,.,TGTGCCAGCAGTTACTCGGCGGGAGGGTCCTACGAGCAGTACTTC,CASSYSAGGSYEQYF
TRBJ2-3,TRBV25-1,TRBD1,.,TGTGCCAGCAGTGGGCGGGACAGGTCAGATACGCAGTATTTT,CASSGRDRSDTQYF
TRBJ2-7,TRBV11-2,.,.,TGTGCCAGCAGCTTAGAAAGCGGGCTAGCAGAAGAGCAGTACTTC,CASSLESGLAEEQYF
TRBJ2-7,TRBV27,.,.,TGTGCCAGCAGTCAAATCGCCACAGGGATCGAGCAGTACTTC,CASSQIATGIEQYF
TRBJ2-5,TRBV7-8,TRBD2,.,TGTGCCAGCAGCTTGGCGGGAGGGTCGGAGACCCAGTACTTC,CASSLAGGSETQYF
TRBJ2-1,TRBV5-1,TRBD2,.,TGCGCCAGCAGCTTGGGTAGCGGGTACAATGAGCAGTTCTTC,CASSLGSGYNEQFF
TRBJ1-1,TRBV27,.,few,TGTGCCAGCAGTCTACTTTACACAGGGATGAACACTGAAGCTTTCTTT,CASSLLYTGMNTEAFF
TRBJ1-5,TRBV19,TRBD1,few,TGTGCCAGTAGGTCACAGGGGTTGCAGCCCCAGCATTTT,CASRSQGLQPQHF
TRBJ2-7,TRBV6-1,TRBD1,.,TGTGCCAGCAAGCCAGGACAGGGGGTCTCCTACGAGCAGTACTTC,CASKPGQGVSYEQYF
TRBJ2-3,TRBV10-1,TRBD2,.,TGCGCCAGCAGTGACAATTTAGCGGGATACACAGATACGCAGTATTTT,CASSDNLAGYTDTQYF
TRBJ2-2,TRBV5-1,TRBD2,.,TGCGCCAGCAGCTTGGGGACTAGTATCGGGGAGCTGTTTTTT,CASSLGTSIGELFF
TRBJ2-7,TRBV7-2,TRBD2,once,TGTGCCAGCAGCTTAGTGGCTAGCGGGAATGGACACGAGCAGTACTTC,CASSLVASGNGHEQYF
TRBJ2-2,TRBV9,TRBD1,once,TGTGCCAGCAGCGTAGCGACAGGGAGAACGACCGGGGAGCTGTTTTTT,CASSVATGRTTGELFF
TRBJ1-3,TRBV6-5,.,.,TGTGCCAGCGCGGACAGCAATTCTGGAAACACCATATATTTT,CASADSNSGNTIYF
TRBJ2-7,TRBV11-2,.,.,TGTGCCAGCAGCTCCTCTTCCGTGTTGGGGGGCGAGCAGTACTTC,CASSSSSVLGGEQYF
TRBJ2-4,TRBV2,TRBD1,.,TGTGCCAGCAGTGAACAGGGGGCGACCAAAAACATTCAGTACTTC,CASSEQGATKNIQYF
TRBJ2-6,TRBV9,.,.,TGTGCCAGCAGCGTAGCTTGGGGGGCTGGGGCCAACGTCCTGACTTTC,CASSVAWGAGANVLTF
TRBJ2-7,TRBV19,.,.,TGTGCCAGTAGTGCAAAAGACAGGCCTGCCTCCTACGAGCAGTACTTC,CASSAKDRPASYEQYF
TRBJ1-3,TRBV9,TRBD1,.,TGTGCCAGCAGCGTAACCTGGACAGGCTCTCGAAACACCATATATTTT,CASSVTWTGSRNTIYF
TRBJ2-7,TRBV7-3,.,.,TGTGCCAGCAGCTTAGGACGGGGAGACCTCTACGAGCAGTACTTC,CASSLGRGDLYEQYF